This T cell receptor beta chain was retrieved from a study of CD8 T cells in Susac syndrome. Whole-study results and caveats: The study's TCR sequencing and HLA analysis drew on a certain number of individuals. That number was acknowledged as relatively small.

cDNA came from about 0.5 to 1 ug RNA primed by random hexamers. TCR beta CDR3 was amplified by immunoSEQ covering 54 Vbeta and 13 Jbeta. TCRdb processed the immunoSEQ multiplex PCR reads anew with MiXCR; each CDR3 protein has one entry. Seen here are roughly 150,000 distinct CDR3 sequences, around 96% observed once, and the top ten hold about 0.19%. Remarks on this clonotype: The antigen is not known.

Germline V CDR1 and CDR2: SGHTA, FQGNSA. The CDR3 length is 15 residues. V lost 4 bases, J lost 3 bases, and 13 bases lay in between. TCR beta sequencing was performed on blood CD8+ and CD4+ T cells. The specimen was CD8+ T cells from PBMCs. The genes are TRBV7-2 and TRBJ2-1, with D unresolved. The sequence was obtained from a human donor with multiple sclerosis. The CDR3 DNA follows: TGTGCCAGCAGCTCGGACCTCCAAGGCTACAATGAGCAGTTCTTC. Translating it yields CASSSDLQGYNEQFF.